This entry describes one T cell receptor (beta chain). The CDR3 sequence is 16 residues long. CDR1 KGHSH and CDR2 LQKENI come from the germline V gene. V dropped 2 bases and J dropped 0 bases, with 12 bases sitting between them. The record originates from a study of OX40 agonist ivuxolimab in advanced cancers. Patients who had autoimmune disease history or got systemic immunosuppression were left out. Produced via immunoSEQ multiplex PCR; TCRdb's table is partial and in-frame only. The data contain roughly 80,000 clones, approximately 91% of them singletons. The TCR originated in an adult with an advanced solid tumor such as melanoma, head and neck, liver or kidney cancer. The rearrangement links TRBV18 to TRBJ2-3, with D perhaps being TRBD1 or TRBD2 (5 bases each). The source was CD4+ or CD8+ T cells sorted from blood, collected in a trial of the OX40 agonist ivuxolimab. The chain's CDR3 is CASSPILAGSTDTQYF. CDR3 bases: TGTGCCAGCTCACCAATCCTAGCAGGGAGCACAGATACGCAGTATTTT.